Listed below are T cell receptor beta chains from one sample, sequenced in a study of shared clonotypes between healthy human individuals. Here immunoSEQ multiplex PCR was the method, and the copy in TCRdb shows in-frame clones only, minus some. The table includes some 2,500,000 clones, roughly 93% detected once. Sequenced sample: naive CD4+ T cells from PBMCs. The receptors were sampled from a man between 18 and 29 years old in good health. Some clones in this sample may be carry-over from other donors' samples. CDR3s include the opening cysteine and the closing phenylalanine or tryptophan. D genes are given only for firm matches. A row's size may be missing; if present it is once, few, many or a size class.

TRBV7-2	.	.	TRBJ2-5	TGTGCCAGCAGCTTAGCGGAGACCCAGTACTTC	CASSLAETQYF
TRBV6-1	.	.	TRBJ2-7	TGTGCCAGCGTCATACGGGACCAATCCTCCGAGCAGTACTTC	CASVIRDQSSEQYF
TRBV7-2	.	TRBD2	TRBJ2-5	TGTGCCAGCAGCTTAAGGCAGGGAGGGCGCCAAGAGACCCAGTACTTC	CASSLRQGGRQETQYF
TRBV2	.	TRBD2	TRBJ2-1	TGTGCCAGCAAGGCCTTACTAGCGGGCTACAATGAGCAGTTCTTC	CASKALLAGYNEQFF
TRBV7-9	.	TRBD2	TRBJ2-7	TGTGCCAGCAGCTCCCGGGAGGGAGGCGAGCAGTACTTC	CASSSREGGEQYF
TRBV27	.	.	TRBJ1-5	TGTGCCAGCAGTTCGTACGACGGTCCTCAGTGGCCCCAGCATTTT	CASSSYDGPQWPQHF
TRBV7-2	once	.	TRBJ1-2	TGTGCCAGCAGCCGTGACAGCTATGGCTACACCTTC	CASSRDSYGYTF
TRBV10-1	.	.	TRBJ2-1	TGCGCCAGCAGTGAGTCGCCGGCTAGACATGAGCAGTTCTTC	CASSESPARHEQFF
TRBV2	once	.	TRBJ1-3	TGTGCCAGCAGTGATATTGAGGGGGCTGGAAACACCATATATTTT	CASSDIEGAGNTIYF
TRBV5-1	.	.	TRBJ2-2	TGCGCCAGCAGCTTGGACGGCTGGGGGTTCGCGAACACCGGGGAGCTGTTTTTT	CASSLDGWGFANTGELFF
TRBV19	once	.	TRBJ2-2	TGTGCCAGTAGTATGTTGGGACTCGGACCGAGCGGGGAGCTGTTTTTT	CASSMLGLGPSGELFF
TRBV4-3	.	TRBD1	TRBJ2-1	TGCGCCAGCAGCCGACACCAGGGGACAGGGAGTAATGAGCAGTTCTTC	CASSRHQGTGSNEQFF
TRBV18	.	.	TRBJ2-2	TGTGCCAGCTCACGACAGGCGATCACCGGGGAGCTGTTTTTT	CASSRQAITGELFF
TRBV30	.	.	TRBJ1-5	TGTGCCTGGAGACCTCATGGGGCGAGCAATCAGCCCCAGCATTTT	CAWRPHGASNQPQHF
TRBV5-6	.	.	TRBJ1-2	TGTGCCAGCAGTTGGTCGGAGGGCCCACGGTCTGGCTACACCTTC	CASSWSEGPRSGYTF
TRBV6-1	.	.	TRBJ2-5	TGTGCCAGCAGTGTCCTTCCGGACCAAACCTGGGGGGAGACCCAGTACTTC	CASSVLPDQTWGETQYF
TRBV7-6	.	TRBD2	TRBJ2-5	TGTGCCAGCAGCTTAGGTCTAGCGGGGGCTTCCTCCCAAGAGACCCAGTACTTC	CASSLGLAGASSQETQYF
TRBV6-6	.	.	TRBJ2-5	TGTGCCAGCAATTTAAACCAAGAGACCCAGTACTTC	CASNLNQETQYF
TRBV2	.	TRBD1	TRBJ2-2	TGTGCCAGCAGTCTCAGGGGGCTGGACACCGGGGAGCTGTTTTTT	CASSLRGLDTGELFF
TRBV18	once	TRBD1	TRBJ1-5	TGTGCCAGCTCACCGACAGGGACCAGCAATCAGCCCCAGCATTTT	CASSPTGTSNQPQHF
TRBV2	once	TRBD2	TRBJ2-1	TGTGCCAGCTGGACCGGGACTAGCGGTAATGAGCAGTTCTTC	CASWTGTSGNEQFF
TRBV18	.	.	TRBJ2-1	TGTGCCAGCTCACCGACCAATACGGGTGAGCAGTTCTTC	CASSPTNTGEQFF
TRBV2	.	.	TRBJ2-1	TGTGCCAGCAGTCGACAGGCCTCGTACAATGAGCAGTTCTTC	CASSRQASYNEQFF
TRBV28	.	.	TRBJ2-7	TGTGCCAGCAGCCCGGGTGCGTCCGGGGGATACGAGCAGTACTTC	CASSPGASGGYEQYF
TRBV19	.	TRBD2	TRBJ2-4	TGTGCCAGCGCGACGTGGGCAGGGAGGACTAGCGGGACGGCCAAAAACATTCAGTACTTC	CASATWAGRTSGTAKNIQYF
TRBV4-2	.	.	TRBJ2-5	TGTGCCAGCAGCCAAGGGGGCGCGGGTGGTGAGACCCAGTACTTC	CASSQGGAGGETQYF
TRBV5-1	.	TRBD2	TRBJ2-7	TGCGCCAGCAGCTTACCCGGGACTAGGGTGGGCGAGCAGTACTTC	CASSLPGTRVGEQYF
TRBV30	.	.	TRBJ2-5	TGTGCCTGGAGTGTACTGGGGACAGAGACCCAGTACTTC	CAWSVLGTETQYF
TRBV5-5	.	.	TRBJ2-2	TGTGCCAGCAGCTTGGGGGTCCAGGCAAACACCGGGGAGCTGTTTTTT	CASSLGVQANTGELFF
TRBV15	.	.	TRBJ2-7	TGTGCCACCAGCAGAGGTGGGGCCCTCAGTGAGCAGTACTTC	CATSRGGALSEQYF
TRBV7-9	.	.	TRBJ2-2	TGTGCCAGCAGCTTGTACGGCACCGGGGAGCTGTTTTTT	CASSLYGTGELFF
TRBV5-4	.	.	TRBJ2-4	TGTGCCAGCAGCTTTGCTTCAGGGAATGCCAAAAACATTCAGTACTTC	CASSFASGNAKNIQYF
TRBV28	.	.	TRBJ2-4	TGTGCCAGCAGTTTAACTCTGGGGGTTCAGTACTTC	CASSLTLGVQYF
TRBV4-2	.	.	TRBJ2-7	TGTGCCAGCAGCCACCCCGGCGGAGGGGAGGACGAGCAGTACTTC	CASSHPGGGEDEQYF
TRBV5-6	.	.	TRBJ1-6	TGTGCCAGCAGCGCTTTCCGGAGCAGGGGCAATTCACCCCTCCACTTT	CASSAFRSRGNSPLHF
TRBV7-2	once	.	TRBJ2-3	TGTGCCAGCAGCTTAGCGTGGGGGGGCACAGATACGCAGTATTTT	CASSLAWGGTDTQYF
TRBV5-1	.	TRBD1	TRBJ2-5	TGCGCCAGCAGCCAGGGGACAGGAGGCTCCGAGGAGACCCAGTACTTC	CASSQGTGGSEETQYF
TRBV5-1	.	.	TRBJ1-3	TGCGCCAGCACGGAGGGGGGAGTCTCTGGAAACACCATATATTTT	CASTEGGVSGNTIYF
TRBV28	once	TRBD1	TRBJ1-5	TGTGCCAGCACGCCTAAAGGACAGGAAGCGATTAGCAATCAGCCCCAGCATTTT	CASTPKGQEAISNQPQHF
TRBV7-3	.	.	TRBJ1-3	TGTGCCAGCAGATCCCAGAGCACAGTCTCTGGAAACACCATATATTTT	CASRSQSTVSGNTIYF
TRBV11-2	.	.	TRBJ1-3	TGTGCCAGCAGCTTAGTACCGCGGGGGCCGAGCTCTGGAAACACCATATATTTT	CASSLVPRGPSSGNTIYF
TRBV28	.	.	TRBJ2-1	TGTGCCATTGCGAATGAACATGAGCAGTTCTTC	CAIANEHEQFF
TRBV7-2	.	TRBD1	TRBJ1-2	TGTGCCAGCAGCATAGACAGGGTTCCCTTCTATGGCTACACCTTC	CASSIDRVPFYGYTF
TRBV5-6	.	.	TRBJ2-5	TGTGCCAGCCTCGATTGCGGACAGCTAAAAGAGACCCAGTACTTC	CASLDCGQLKETQYF
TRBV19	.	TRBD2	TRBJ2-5	TGTGCCAGTAGTCCCGGGACAGCGGGAGGGGAGACCCAGTACTTC	CASSPGTAGGETQYF
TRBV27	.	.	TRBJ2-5	TGTGCCAGCAGTTTACGGAACAGGGCGGGAAGGAAAGAGACCCAGTACTTC	CASSLRNRAGRKETQYF